The next 19 T cell receptor beta chains were all read from a single sample in a study of blood T cells in healthy people across ages. For the second PCR, which ran for about 6 to 12 cycles, a sample-barcoded 5' primer and a J-beta primer mix were used. TCRdb itself ran the 5' RACE reads through MiXCR, one entry per CDR3 protein. The sample comprises 850,000 to 1,000,000 distinct CDR3 sequences, about 44% of which are singletons, and over 10% rests with the top ten. The sequenced sample was blood. These receptors came from a man aged 30 to 39 in good health.

The rearrangement uses TRBV7-2 and TRBJ2-3; either TRBD1 or TRBD2 may supply D (5 bases each). The CDR3 is made up of 15 amino acids. The germline V and J ends were trimmed by 2 bases and 5 bases, with 14 bases remaining between them. The germline V gene encodes CDR1 SGHTA and CDR2 FQGNSA. The CDR3 region has the DNA TGTGCCAGCAGCTTAATGGGGCAGGAGGTAGATACGCAGTATTTT. It specifies CASSLMGQEVDTQYF.

This clonotype came up a few times. The chain carries TRBV7-2 and TRBJ2-1, with D hard to call. Trimming removed 5 bases at V and 6 bases at J, with 11 bases between. The CDR3 covers 13 residues. Germline V gives CDR1 SGHTA, CDR2 FQGNSA. The CDR3 loop is CASSLRRTNEQFF. The DNA for the CDR3 is TGTGCCAGCAGCCTCCGCAGAACCAATGAGCAGTTCTTC. The whole variable domain, filled in from reference TRBV7-2 and TRBJ2-1, reads GAGVSQSPSNKVTEKGKDVELRCDPISGHTALYWYRQSLGQGLEFLIYFQGNSAPDKSGLPSDRFSAERTGGSVSTLTIQRTQQEDSAVYLCASSLRRTNEQFFGPGTRLTVL.

The rearrangement joins TRBV6-5 to TRBJ2-7; D is uncertain. The length of the CDR3 is 15 residues. Trimming shortened V by 6 bases and J by 3 bases, and 18 bases separated the two germline ends. The V gene's germline CDR1 is MNHEY and CDR2 SVGAGI. CDR3 loop: CASRMGSQTIYEQYF. The DNA of the CDR3 is TGTGCCAGCAGGATGGGCAGCCAAACAATCTACGAGCAGTACTTC.

Ten or more counts support this clonotype. The chain couples TRBV27 to TRBJ1-1; possible D gene TRBD1, 5 bases. Germline V gene sequence: CDR1 MNHEY, CDR2 SMNVEV (reference sequence). The CDR3 contains 14 residues. Deletions cut 3 bases from V and 4 bases from J, with 12 bases between. The CDR3 region is CASSLYPGGTEAFF. In DNA form, the CDR3 reads TGTGCCAGCAGTTTGTACCCGGGGGGCACTGAAGCTTTCTTT.

This clonotype was picked up a small number of times. This chain links TRBV27 with TRBJ2-7; no firm D call. The CDR3 length is 11 residues. V was cut by 6 bases and J by 10 bases, with 13 bases left in between. The germline V gene has CDR1 MNHEY and CDR2 SMNVEV (reference sequence). The CDR3 reads CASSYDGSQYF. The CDR3 DNA follows: TGTGCCAGCAGCTACGATGGGTCTCAGTACTTC.

V is TRBV20-1 and J is TRBJ1-2; TRBD1 matches at 7 bases. Losses at the gene ends were 4 bases for V and 7 bases for J; bases not matched to a gene: 9. Germline lookup yields CDR1 DFQATT and CDR2 SNEGSKA (reference sequence). This CDR3 contains 13 residues. CDR3 in amino acids: CSAIDQGVVGYTF. The CDR3, as DNA: TGCAGTGCTATTGATCAGGGGGTAGTTGGCTACACCTTC.

The chain combines TRBV6-2 or TRBV6-3 with TRBJ2-1; D gene uncertain. Trimming took 2 bases from V and 0 from J, leaving 14 bases between them. Germline V lookup: CDR1 MNHEY, CDR2 SVGEGT. The CDR3 runs 17 residues. The CDR3 loop is CASSYTFVTRSYNEQFF. DNA for the CDR3: TGTGCCAGCAGTTACACCTTCGTGACACGCTCCTACAATGAGCAGTTCTTC.

J is TRBJ2-5 and V is TRBV6-1; perhaps TRBD2 as D (5 bases). Trimming removed 0 bases at V and 2 bases at J, with 13 bases between. The CDR3 covers 16 residues. Germline CDR1 is MNHNS and CDR2 is SASEGT. The CDR3 nucleotides read TGTGCCAGCAGTGAAGCGCTACGGACGGGGCAAGAGACCCAGTACTTC. The encoded protein is CASSEALRTGQETQYF.

J is TRBJ2-7 and V is TRBV6-2 or TRBV6-3; tentative D call: TRBD1 (6 bases). The germline V gene has CDR1 MNHEY and CDR2 SVGEGT. The CDR3 has 18 amino acids. The germline V and J ends were trimmed by 0 bases and 0 bases, with 18 bases remaining between them. The CDR3 DNA sequence: TGTGCCAGCAGTTACTCGAGTTCGGTATCAGGGGACTCCTACGAGCAGTACTTC. It is translated as CASSYSSSVSGDSYEQYF.

The rearrangement links TRBV27 to TRBJ2-5, with 8 bases lining up with TRBD2. The DNA end is a closer match to TRBJ2-7, so the J assignment may be wrong. The germline gives CDR1 MNHEY, CDR2 SMNVEV (reference sequence). The CDR3 has 15 amino acids. CDR3 sequence reads: CASSIRGLVAYEQYF. As DNA, the CDR3 is TGTGCCAGCAGTATCCGGGGACTAGTGGCTTACGAGCAGTACTTC.

The chain has TRBV5-6 and TRBJ2-5, with D possibly TRBD2 on 6 matching bases. CDR3 size: 14 residues. The V gene lost 4 bases and the J gene lost 11 bases, with 21 bases spanning the gap. CDR1 is SGHDT, CDR2 YYEEEE, per germline. The CDR3 here is CASSRRDAFREQYF. CDR3 DNA sequence: TGTGCCAGCAGCCGCAGGGATGCCTTTCGGGAGCAGTACTTC.

CDR3 DNA: TGCGCCAGCAGCCAAGATCGGAACCGGGCAGATACGCAGTATTTT. Amino acid sequence: CASSQDRNRADTQYF. The V and J genes are TRBV4-1 and TRBJ2-3; D uncertain. Trimming removed 0 bases from V and 4 bases from J, with 11 bases in between. Germline V gene lookup returns CDR1 MGHRA and CDR2 YSYEKL. The CDR3 extends over 15 amino acids.

The chain carries TRBV6-2 or TRBV6-3 and TRBJ2-7, with a weak D call TRBD1 (5 bases). This CDR3 spans 14 amino acids. The V end lost 5 bases, the J end lost 2 bases, and 13 bases lay between the germline ends. The germline gives CDR1 MNHEY, CDR2 SVGEGT. The CDR3 spells CASSDPQVTYEQYF. CDR3 in DNA: TGTGCCAGCAGTGATCCACAGGTTACCTACGAGCAGTACTTC.

The rearrangement uses TRBV6-6 and TRBJ2-7; maybe TRBD1 (6 bases). The germline CDR1 and CDR2 sequences are MNHNY and SVGAGI (reference sequence). V dropped 0 bases and J dropped 1 base, with 13 bases sitting between them. The length of the CDR3 is 16 residues. CDR3 residues: CASSYSSQGKSYEQYF. The DNA of the CDR3 is TGTGCCAGCAGTTACTCGAGTCAGGGGAAATCCTACGAGCAGTACTTC.

V gene TRBV20-1 combines with J gene TRBJ1-5; the D gene is possibly TRBD1 (5 bases). The CDR3 is made up of 12 amino acids. Germline V gene sequence: CDR1 DFQATT, CDR2 SNEGSKA (reference sequence). The V gene lost 3 bases and the J gene lost 6 bases, with 9 bases spanning the gap. CDR3 nucleotides: TGCAGTGCTAGGTGGGGGTTTCAGCCCCAGCATTTT. Encoded protein: CSARWGFQPQHF.

The chain is built from TRBV20-1 and TRBJ2-7; 12 positions agree with TRBD1. The germline V gene has CDR1 DFQATT and CDR2 SNEGSKA (reference sequence). V shed 3 bases and J 4 bases; nucleotides not matched to a gene: 13. This CDR3 comprises 17 residues. The CDR3, as DNA: TGCAGTGCTAGTGACCGACTCGGGACAGGGGGCTTGTACGAGCAGTACTTC. Amino acid sequence: CSASDRLGTGGLYEQYF.

V is TRBV29-1 and J is TRBJ2-2; D unclear. Per germline, CDR1 SQVTM and CDR2 ANQGSEA. V was clipped by 5 bases and J by 7 bases, with 8 bases between them. The CDR3 runs to 11 residues. CDR3 sequence (DNA): TGCAGCGTTCTTGGGTACGGGGAGCTGTTTTTT. It encodes CSVLGYGELFF.

The CDR3 DNA follows: TGCATGCCCCCTTTGGGGGGAGTCCCAGATACGCAGTATTTT. This translates into CMPPLGGVPDTQYF. The chain has TRBV20-1 and TRBJ2-3, with D perhaps TRBD2 (6 bases). The germline gives CDR1 DFQATT, CDR2 SNEGSKA (reference sequence). The CDR3 has 14 residues.

V is TRBV12-3 or TRBV12-4 and J is TRBJ2-1, with TRBD1 matching 7 bases. CDR3 length: 15 residues. J gave up 4 bases and V 6 bases, and 9 bases lay outside the gene matches. The CDR3 loop is CASSLDPGQYNEQFF. In nucleotides, the CDR3 is TGTGCCAGCAGCTTGGACCCGGGACAGTACAATGAGCAGTTCTTC.